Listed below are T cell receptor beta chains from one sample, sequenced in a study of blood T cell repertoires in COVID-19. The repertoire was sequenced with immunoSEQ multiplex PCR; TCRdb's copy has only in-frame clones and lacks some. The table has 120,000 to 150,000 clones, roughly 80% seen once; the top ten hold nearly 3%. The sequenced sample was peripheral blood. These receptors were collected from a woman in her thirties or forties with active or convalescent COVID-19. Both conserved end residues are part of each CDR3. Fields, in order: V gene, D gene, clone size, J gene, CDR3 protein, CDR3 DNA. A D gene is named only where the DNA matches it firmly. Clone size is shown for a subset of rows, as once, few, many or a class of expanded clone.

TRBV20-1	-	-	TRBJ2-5	CSAARQETQYF	TGCAGTGCCGCCAGACAAGAGACCCAGTACTTC
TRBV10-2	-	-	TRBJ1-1	CASSNRAHEAFF	TGCGCCAGCAGTAACAGGGCTCATGAAGCTTTCTTT
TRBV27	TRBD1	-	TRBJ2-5	CASSFYSLDREPKTQYF	TGTGCCAGCAGTTTCTACTCCCTGGACAGGGAGCCGAAGACCCAGTACTTC
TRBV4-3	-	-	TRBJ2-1	CASSQVTGVNEQFF	TGCGCCAGCAGCCAAGTGACAGGTGTGAATGAGCAGTTCTTC
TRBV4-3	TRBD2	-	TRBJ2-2	CARSRAGGGTGELFF	TGCGCCCGCAGCCGGGCGGGAGGGGGTACCGGGGAGCTGTTTTTT
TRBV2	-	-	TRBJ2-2	CASSGRGAHGELFF	TGTGCCAGCAGTGGACGGGGGGCGCACGGGGAGCTGTTTTTT
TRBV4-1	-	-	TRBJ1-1	CASSQISGVPNTEAFF	TGCGCCAGCAGCCAGATTTCGGGGGTCCCTAACACTGAAGCTTTCTTT
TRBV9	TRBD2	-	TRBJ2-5	CASSVGLVAGEETQYF	TGTGCCAGCAGCGTAGGGCTTGTAGCGGGAGAAGAGACCCAGTACTTC
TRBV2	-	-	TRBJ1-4	CASRVGENEKLFF	TGTGCCAGTCGAGTGGGAGAGAATGAAAAACTGTTTTTT
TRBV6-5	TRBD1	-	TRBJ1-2	CASPGLTGNDGYTF	TGTGCCAGCCCGGGCCTGACAGGGAACGATGGCTACACCTTC
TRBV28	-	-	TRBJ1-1	CASSLPLYGVNTEAFF	TGTGCCAGCAGTTTACCCCTTTACGGGGTGAACACTGAAGCTTTCTTT
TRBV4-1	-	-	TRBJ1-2	CASSPTLANYGYTF	TGCGCCAGCAGCCCGACCCTAGCTAACTATGGCTACACCTTC
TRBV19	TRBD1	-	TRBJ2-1	CASRMPKQGVHNEQFF	TGTGCCAGTAGGATGCCCAAACAGGGGGTCCACAATGAGCAGTTCTTC
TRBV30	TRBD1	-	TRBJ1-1	CAWILDRGSPEAFF	TGTGCCTGGATTTTGGACAGGGGATCCCCTGAAGCTTTCTTT
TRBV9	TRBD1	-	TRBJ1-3	CASSASGTGGGNTIYF	TGTGCCAGCAGCGCCTCCGGGACAGGGGGCGGAAACACCATATATTTT
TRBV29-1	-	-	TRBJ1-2	CSVAQGSGGYTF	TGCAGCGTGGCCCAGGGGTCTGGTGGCTACACCTTC
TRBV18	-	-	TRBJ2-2	CASGAVSAGELFF	TGTGCCAGCGGGGCGGTCTCGGCCGGGGAGCTGTTTTTT
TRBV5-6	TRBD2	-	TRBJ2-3	CASSLSGSPPGTDTQYF	TGTGCCAGCAGTTTGAGCGGGAGTCCTCCCGGGACAGATACGCAGTATTTT
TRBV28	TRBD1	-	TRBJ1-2	CASSTTGFDYTF	TGTGCCAGCAGTACGACAGGGTTTGACTACACCTTC
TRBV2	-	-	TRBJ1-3	CASSEGRAGNTIYF	TGTGCCAGCAGTGAAGGCCGAGCTGGAAACACCATATATTTT
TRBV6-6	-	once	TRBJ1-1	CASSEAFF	TGTGCCAGCTCAGAAGCTTTCTTT
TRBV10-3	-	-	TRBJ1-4	CATGTISEKLFF	TGTGCCACCGGGACTATAAGTGAAAAACTGTTTTTT
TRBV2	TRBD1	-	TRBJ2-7	CASKGQVYEQYF	TGTGCCAGCAAGGGACAGGTCTACGAGCAGTACTTC
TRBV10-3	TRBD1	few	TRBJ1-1	CAISMTGGETEAFF	TGTGCCATCAGTATGACAGGGGGAGAGACTGAAGCTTTCTTT
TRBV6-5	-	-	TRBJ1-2	CASRDPGTNYGYTF	TGTGCCAGCAGGGACCCGGGAACTAACTATGGCTACACCTTC
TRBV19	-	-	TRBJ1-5	CASSIDRVGGNQPQHF	TGTGCCAGTAGTATAGACAGGGTTGGGGGCAATCAGCCCCAGCATTTT
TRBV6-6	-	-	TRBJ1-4	CASSWRAGEKLFF	TGTGCCAGCAGTTGGAGGGCGGGTGAAAAACTGTTTTTT
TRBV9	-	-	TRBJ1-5	CASSVFGSEDQPQHF	TGTGCCAGCAGCGTCTTTGGTTCCGAGGATCAGCCCCAGCATTTT
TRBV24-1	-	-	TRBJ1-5	CATGQGDLSTQHF	TGTGCCACCGGCCAAGGAGACCTCAGTACCCAGCATTTT
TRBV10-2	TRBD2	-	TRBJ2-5	CASSVAGQETQYF	TGCGCCAGCAGTGTAGCGGGACAAGAGACCCAGTACTTC
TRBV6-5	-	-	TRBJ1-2	CASSYHRVGYTF	TGTGCCAGCAGTTACCACAGGGTAGGCTACACCTTC
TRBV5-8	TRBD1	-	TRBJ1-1	CASSSPNYGQANTEAFF	TGTGCCAGCAGCTCCCCGAATTACGGACAGGCGAACACTGAAGCTTTCTTT
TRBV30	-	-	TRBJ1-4	CAWSVRFNEKLFF	TGTGCCTGGAGTGTACGGTTTAATGAAAAACTGTTTTTT
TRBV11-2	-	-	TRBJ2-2	CASSSRGSGTGELFF	TGTGCCAGCAGCTCTAGGGGATCGGGCACCGGGGAGCTGTTTTTT
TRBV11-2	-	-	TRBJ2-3	CASSLGTVADTQYF	TGTGCCAGCAGCTTAGGGACAGTTGCAGATACGCAGTATTTT
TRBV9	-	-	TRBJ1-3	CASSVDDILSGNTIYF	TGTGCCAGCAGCGTAGACGACATCCTCTCTGGAAACACCATATATTTT
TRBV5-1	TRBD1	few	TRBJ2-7	CASRVGTGRSYEQYF	TGCGCCAGCAGAGTCGGGACAGGGAGGTCCTACGAGCAGTACTTC
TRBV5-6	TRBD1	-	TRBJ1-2	CASSFQGQSRGYTF	TGTGCCAGCAGCTTCCAGGGACAGTCTAGGGGCTACACCTTC
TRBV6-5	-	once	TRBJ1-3	CASSYVLGNTIYF	TGTGCCAGCAGTTACGTCCTAGGAAACACCATATATTTT
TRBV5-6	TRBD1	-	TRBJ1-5	CASSGGTGLNQPQHF	TGTGCCAGCAGCGGAGGGACAGGCCTCAATCAGCCCCAGCATTTT
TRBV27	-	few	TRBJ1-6	CASAPGWDSPLHF	TGTGCCAGTGCCCCGGGGTGGGATTCACCCCTCCACTTT
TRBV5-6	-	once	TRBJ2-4	CASSLGQGTAIQYF	TGTGCCAGCAGCTTGGGGCAGGGCACGGCCATTCAGTACTTC
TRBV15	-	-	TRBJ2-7	CATSRDGGTVSSYEQYF	TGTGCCACCAGCAGAGACGGCGGGACCGTAAGCTCCTACGAGCAGTACTTC
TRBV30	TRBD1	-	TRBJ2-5	CAWSVQGARETQYF	TGTGCCTGGAGTGTACAGGGGGCCCGGGAGACCCAGTACTTC
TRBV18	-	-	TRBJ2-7	CASSPRGLYEQYF	TGTGCCAGCTCACCCCGGGGTCTCTACGAGCAGTACTTC
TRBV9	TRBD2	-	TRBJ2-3	CASSPSGGNTDTQYF	TGTGCCAGCAGCCCTAGCGGGGGGAACACAGATACGCAGTATTTT
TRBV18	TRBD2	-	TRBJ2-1	CASSLTSGTYNEQFF	TGTGCCAGCTCTCTAACTAGCGGAACCTACAATGAGCAGTTCTTC
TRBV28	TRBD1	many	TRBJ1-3	CASRLPSGGSGNTIYF	TGTGCCAGCAGGTTACCTTCAGGGGGCTCTGGAAACACCATATATTTT
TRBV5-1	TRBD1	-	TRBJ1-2	CASSPKETGTNYGYTF	TGCGCCAGCAGCCCCAAAGAGACAGGGACTAACTATGGCTACACCTTC
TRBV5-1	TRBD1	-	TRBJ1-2	CASSLGDSYYGYTF	TGCGCCAGCAGCTTGGGGGACAGCTACTATGGCTACACCTTC
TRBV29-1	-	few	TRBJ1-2	CSVEDLRHGYTF	TGCAGCGTTGAAGATTTGCGCCATGGCTACACCTTC
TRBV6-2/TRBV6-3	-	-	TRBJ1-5	CASSLPGGYSNQPQHF	TGTGCCAGCAGTTTGCCCGGCGGATATAGCAATCAGCCCCAGCATTTT
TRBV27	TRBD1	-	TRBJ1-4	CASSPRQGANEKLFF	TGTGCCAGCAGCCCAAGGCAGGGGGCAAATGAAAAACTGTTTTTT